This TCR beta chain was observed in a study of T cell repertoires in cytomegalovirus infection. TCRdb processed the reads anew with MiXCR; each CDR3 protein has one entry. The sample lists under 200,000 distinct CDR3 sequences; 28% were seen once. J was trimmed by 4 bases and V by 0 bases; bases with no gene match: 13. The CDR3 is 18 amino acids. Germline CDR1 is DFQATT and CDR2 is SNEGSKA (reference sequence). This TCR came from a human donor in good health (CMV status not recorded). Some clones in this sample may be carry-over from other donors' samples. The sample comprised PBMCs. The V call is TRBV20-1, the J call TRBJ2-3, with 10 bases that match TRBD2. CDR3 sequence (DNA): TGCAGTGCTAGAGACGATAGCGGGGGGTTCGGCACCCCAGATACGCAGTATTTT. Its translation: CSARDDSGGFGTPDTQYF.